The 8 T cell receptor beta chains below were found in one sample sequenced in a study of blood T cell repertoires in COVID-19. Repertoires were generated with immunoSEQ multiplex PCR, while TCRdb's copy carries only in-frame clones and drops some. Of 190,000 or so clones in the sample, more than 70% were seen once. The sample comprised peripheral blood. The receptors originated from a woman under 40 with acute or convalescent COVID-19.

The V and J genes are TRBV19 and TRBJ1-5; D is uncertain. Germline lookup yields CDR1 LNHDA and CDR2 SQIVND (reference sequence). The CDR3 spans 12 residues. V was clipped by 5 bases and J by 4 bases, with 6 bases between them. The CDR3 DNA follows: TGTGCCAGTAGTCCTTTTAATCAGCCCCAGCATTTT. Encoded protein: CASSPFNQPQHF.

This chain connects TRBV25-1 to TRBJ2-1; tentatively, D is TRBD1 (6 bases). Germline CDR1 is MGHDK and CDR2 is SYGVNS. The CDR3 has 15 residues. Trimming removed 6 bases at V and 4 bases at J, with 16 bases between. The CDR3 is CASSDTRDTYNEQFF. As DNA, the CDR3 is TGTGCCAGCAGCGATACACGGGACACTTACAATGAGCAGTTCTTC.

The chain employs TRBV5-1 and TRBJ1-4; TRBD1 is a possible D gene (5 bases). Germline CDR1 SGHRS, CDR2 YFSETQ. V was pared by 4 bases and J by 14 bases, with 24 bases between. The CDR3 extends over 15 amino acids. The DNA of the CDR3 is TGCGCCAGCAGCGGCGGGTTACTCGACGGGGGAGCGCTGTTTTTT. Translation: CASSGGLLDGGALFF.

The chain links TRBV10-2 to TRBJ1-5; the D is unclear. The germline V gene encodes CDR1 WSHSY and CDR2 SAAADI. Trimming removed 7 bases from V and 4 bases from J, with 14 bases in between. This CDR3 region has 14 residues. This CDR3 is CASTTGGLNQPQHF. The CDR3 nucleotides read TGCGCCAGCACCACGGGAGGCCTTAATCAGCCCCAGCATTTT.

The rearrangement links TRBV5-1 to TRBJ2-5; TRBD1 matches 7 bases. The V gene end was trimmed by 6 bases and the J gene end by 2 bases; junction bases not matched to a gene: 7. Per germline, CDR1 SGHRS and CDR2 YFSETQ. The CDR3 totals 14 residues. The CDR3, as DNA: TGCGCCAGCACGACGGGACAGACACAAGAGACCCAGTACTTC. Translating it yields CASTTGQTQETQYF.

This chain connects TRBV29-1 to TRBJ1-4; D is uncertain. The germline CDR1 and CDR2 sequences are SQVTM and ANQGSEA. The CDR3 extends over 11 amino acids. The V and J ends lost 7 bases and 7 bases respectively, with 10 bases between them. CDR3 bases: TGCAGCGGAGGTGGTGCTGAAAAACTGTTTTTT. Translating gives CSGGGAEKLFF. The whole variable domain, remainder taken from reference TRBV29-1 and TRBJ1-4, is SAVISQKPSRDICQRGTSLTIQCQVDSQVTMMFWYRQQPGQSLTLIATANQGSEATYESGFVIDKFPISRPNLTFSTLTVSNMSPEDSSIYLCSGGGAEKLFFGSGTQLSVL.

The chain couples TRBV28 to TRBJ1-5, with D hard to call. Trimming shortened V by 2 bases and J by 8 bases, and 7 bases separated the two germline ends. The CDR3 sequence is 12 residues long. Per the germline V gene, CDR1 is MDHEN and CDR2 is SYDVKM. The CDR3 DNA is TGTGCCAGCAGTTTAGGAGGAGAGCCCCAGCATTTT. Its translation is CASSLGGEPQHF.

This rearrangement joins TRBV14 to TRBJ2-1; D might be TRBD2 (5 bases). Germline assignment: CDR1 SGHDN and CDR2 FVKESK. V was clipped by 1 base and J by 7 bases, with 14 bases between them. The CDR3 runs to 15 residues. The DNA for the CDR3 is TGTGCCAGCAGCCAAGTGTGGGAGTGGGCGAATGAGCAGTTCTTC. Protein: CASSQVWEWANEQFF.